This T cell receptor (beta chain) was sequenced during a study of neurological immune-mediated disorders. Study outcomes and limitations: Expanded clones shared no CDR3 amino acid sequences across subjects, suggesting private repertoires in all groups.

CDR3 length: 14 residues. J lost 4 bases, V lost 6 bases, and 3 bases had no gene match. Per germline, CDR1 MNHNS and CDR2 SASEGT. MiXCR was run by TCRdb on the 5' RACE reads, yielding one entry per CDR3 protein. The sample consists of over 45,000 distinct CDR3 sequences, under 5% of them appearing once. This clonotype was recorded at least ten times. What it recognizes is unknown. This chain links TRBV6-1 with TRBJ2-2; 9 nucleotides align to TRBD1. The sequenced material came from CD4+ T cells from blood. The sequence was obtained from a woman between 40 and 55 years old with multiple sclerosis. CDR3 residues: CASRTGGVTGELFF. CDR3 nucleotide sequence: TGTGCCAGCAGGACAGGGGGAGTCACCGGGGAGCTGTTTTTT.